Sequencing of this TCR beta chain was carried out in a study of brain T cells in children with intractable seizures. Study-level results: Patients' HCMV serostatus was unknown; virus specificity rests on CDR3 similarity alone.

Regarding this clone: Its antigen is not identified.

The CDR3 totals 16 residues. Germline V CDR1 and CDR2: SEHNR, FQNEAQ (reference sequence). The V and J ends lost 5 bases and 2 bases, in that order; junction bases with no gene match: 7. Regarding time point: blood from clinic visit 5 months post-surgery; TSC patient then seizure free. Using immunoSEQ multiplex PCR, the repertoire was profiled, and TCRdb retains in-frame clones only, with some absent. The repertoire holds around 340,000 clones, more than 85% seen once, with about 6% in the top ten. The sample in question was peripheral blood, obtained roughly 5 months after surgery. The V and J genes are TRBV7-9 and TRBJ2-7; 12 nucleotides align to TRBD2. The receptor was derived from a boy under two years old with tuberous sclerosis and intractable seizures. The CDR3 DNA follows: TGTGCCAGCAGCCCAAGGCTAGCGGGAGGGACCTACGAGCAGTACTTC. It translates to CASSPRLAGGTYEQYF. Full variable domain (rest looked up from reference TRBV7-9 and TRBJ2-7): DTGVSQNPRHKITKRGQNVTFRCDPISEHNRLYWYRQTLGQGPEFLTYFQNEAQLEKSRLLSDRFSAERPKGSFSTLEIQRTEQGDSAMYLCASSPRLAGGTYEQYFGPGTRLTVT.